These T cell receptor beta chains were read from a single sample in a study of cytomegalovirus exposure and HLA in healthy donors. Only in-frame clones appear in the TCRdb table, and some are missing; sequencing was by immunoSEQ multiplex PCR. Found here are 150,000 or so clones, around nine tenths of them singletons; the top ten hold approximately 20%. Sequencing was carried out using PBMCs. Every receptor here comes from a man aged 18 to 35 in good health and CMV-seropositive. Each CDR3 is given with its conserved first and last residue. The D gene is left open where the match is weak. Clone size is given for some rows only: seen once, a few or many times, or a class if the clone is expanded.

>TRBJ2-7|-|TRBD2|TRBV27
CASSLSPGGHEQYF
TGTGCCAGCAGTTTATCCCCGGGAGGACACGAGCAGTACTTC
>TRBJ2-7|few|-|TRBV6-1
CASSGRGHSYEQYF
TGTGCCAGCAGTGGTCGCGGGCACTCCTACGAGCAGTACTTC
>TRBJ2-1|-|TRBD2|TRBV28
CASSLPSGDPFGNEQFF
TGTGCCAGCAGTTTACCTAGCGGGGACCCGTTCGGCAATGAGCAGTTCTTC
>TRBJ2-7|-|-|TRBV6-6
CASSSQGGSYEQYF
TGTGCCAGCAGTTCACAGGGTGGGTCCTACGAGCAGTACTTC
>TRBJ1-6|-|TRBD1|TRBV25-1
CASRQGRGSPLHF
TGTGCCAGTCGACAGGGGAGAGGTTCACCCCTCCACTTT
>TRBJ2-7|-|TRBD1|TRBV7-8
CASSLKGQGLHEQYF
TGTGCCAGCAGCTTAAAGGGACAGGGGCTCCACGAGCAGTACTTC
>TRBJ2-2|-|-|TRBV18
CASSPREVPAGELFF
TGTGCCAGCTCACCGAGGGAAGTCCCGGCCGGGGAGCTGTTTTTT
>TRBJ2-7|-|TRBD2|TRBV5-1
CASSLGLAGVEQYF
TGCGCCAGCAGCTTGGGACTAGCGGGAGTAGAGCAGTACTTC
>TRBJ2-7|-|-|TRBV4-3
CASSPYSYEQYF
TGCGCCAGCAGCCCTTACAGTTACGAGCAGTACTTC
>TRBJ2-3|-|TRBD2|TRBV10-3
CAISEGRGDTDTQYF
TGTGCCATCAGTGAGGGGCGGGGGGATACAGATACGCAGTATTTT
>TRBJ2-7|-|-|TRBV25-1
CATGQFQTYEQYF
TGTGCCACCGGACAGTTCCAAACCTACGAGCAGTACTTC
>TRBJ1-1|-|TRBD1|TRBV10-3
CAISSGTGNTEAFF
TGTGCCATCAGTTCCGGGACAGGGAACACTGAAGCTTTCTTT
>TRBJ1-3|-|-|TRBV5-1
CASSLDWTSGRSGNTIYF
TGCGCCAGCAGCCTGGACTGGACATCCGGACGCTCTGGAAACACCATATATTTT
>TRBJ1-5|once|TRBD1|TRBV6-5
CASFTQGGPQHF
TGTGCCAGCTTTACTCAGGGGGGTCCCCAGCATTTT
>TRBJ2-5|-|TRBD1|TRBV2
CASREGAGGKETQYF
TGTGCCAGCAGGGAGGGGGCAGGGGGCAAAGAGACCCAGTACTTC
>TRBJ1-5|-|-|TRBV7-2
CASVRGVGQPQHF
TGTGCCAGTGTTCGGGGGGTCGGCCAGCCCCAGCATTTT
>TRBJ2-2|-|-|TRBV9
CASKAGTDANTGELFF
TGTGCCAGTAAGGCGGGGACAGATGCGAACACCGGGGAGCTGTTTTTT
>TRBJ2-3|-|-|TRBV5-6
CASSSGLLFTDTQYF
TGTGCCAGCAGCTCGGGACTCCTTTTCACAGATACGCAGTATTTT
>TRBJ2-7|-|-|TRBV30
CAWSSFLGDLGGQYF
TGTGCCTGGAGTTCATTTCTAGGAGATCTCGGGGGGCAGTACTTC
>TRBJ1-3|-|-|TRBV6-6
CASSLYGNTIYF
TGTGCCAGCTCCCTATACGGAAACACCATATATTTT
>TRBJ2-3|-|TRBD2|TRBV5-6
CASSSIVAGASTDTQYF
TGTGCCAGCAGCTCGATTGTAGCGGGAGCTAGCACAGATACGCAGTATTTT
>TRBJ1-1|-|-|TRBV30
CAWGTYRDHTEAFF
TGTGCCTGGGGGACCTACAGGGACCACACTGAAGCTTTCTTT
>TRBJ1-1|-|TRBD1|TRBV19
CASSTGDRLEAFF
TGTGCCAGTAGTACAGGGGACAGGCTTGAAGCTTTCTTT